A single sample gave rise to the 24 T cell receptor beta chains below, sequenced in a study of blood T cell repertoires in COVID-19. Data came from immunoSEQ multiplex PCR; TCRdb stores just in-frame clones and leaves some out. The profile shows 100,000 to 150,000 clones, about 87% of them singletons. The sample taken for sequencing was peripheral blood. The source is a woman aged 70-85 years with acute or convalescent COVID-19.

The chain recombines TRBV9 with TRBJ1-2; TRBD1 is a possible D gene (6 bases). V was cut by 3 bases and J by 4 bases, with 7 bases left in between. CDR1 and CDR2 from the germline V gene are SGDLS and YYNGEE. CDR3 length equals 12 residues. DNA of the CDR3: TGTGCCAGCAGCGCAGGGGCCTATGGCTACACCTTC. It is translated as CASSAGAYGYTF.

The V and J genes are TRBV2 and TRBJ1-2, with TRBD1 identical over 7 bases. This CDR3 contains 13 residues. Germline loops: CDR1 SNHLY, CDR2 FYNNEI. J lost 4 bases, V lost 8 bases, and 7 bases had no gene match. This chain's CDR3 is CASRDSATYGYTF. CDR3 DNA: TGTGCCAGCCGGGACAGCGCAACCTATGGCTACACCTTC.

This clone was found a few times. The chain has TRBV2 and TRBJ2-7; D remains ambiguous. This CDR3 spans 13 amino acids. Germline CDR1 reads SNHLY; CDR2 reads FYNNEI. The V and J ends lost 4 bases and 3 bases respectively, with 10 bases between them. CDR3 sequence reads: CASSVDLDYEQYF. The CDR3 nucleotides are TGTGCCAGCAGTGTAGATCTAGACTACGAGCAGTACTTC.

The chain joins TRBV6-7 to TRBJ2-3; 9 bases match TRBD2. TRBV6-7 is known as an ORF, though its function is uncertain. This CDR3 is built from 15 residues. V shed 9 bases and J 2 bases; nucleotides not matched to a gene: 9. The CDR3 loop reads CASRRGGRYTDTQYF. CDR3 nucleotides: TGTGCCAGTCGGCGGGGGGGGCGATACACAGATACGCAGTATTTT.

The rearrangement joins TRBV5-5 to TRBJ2-3, with D hard to call. Per the germline V gene, CDR1 is SGHKS and CDR2 is YYEKEE (reference sequence). Between the trimmed V and J ends, which lost 2 bases and 12 bases, there was a span of 19 bases. The CDR3 sequence is 14 residues long. As DNA, the CDR3 is TGTGCCAGCAGCTTTTCTACCGAGGCCCCGGCACAGTATTTT. This gives the protein CASSFSTEAPAQYF.

J is TRBJ1-5 and V is TRBV6-1; possible D gene TRBD1, 6 bases. CDR3 length: 14 amino acids. The V and J ends lost 2 bases and 6 bases respectively, with 11 bases between them. Germline values: CDR1 MNHNS, CDR2 SASEGT. CDR3 sequence (DNA): TGTGCCAGCAGTGAAATGTGGGGGCGTCAGCCCCAGCATTTT. Protein: CASSEMWGRQPQHF.

The chain combines TRBV19 with TRBJ1-2, with a tentative D call TRBD1 (5 bases). The germline V gene encodes CDR1 LNHDA and CDR2 SQIVND (reference sequence). Trimming pared 3 bases from V and 7 bases from J, leaving 18 bases between. There are 15 residues in the CDR3. This chain's CDR3 is CASSITGTLWSGYTF. The CDR3 DNA reads as TGTGCCAGTAGTATTACAGGCACCCTATGGAGTGGCTACACCTTC.

V is TRBV11-2 and J is TRBJ1-6; D unclear. V was trimmed by 1 base and J by 5 bases, leaving 12 bases between them. Germline V CDR1 and CDR2: SGHAT, FQNNGV. The CDR3 is made up of 16 amino acids. The CDR3 spells CASSLVRLLDNSPLHF. The CDR3 bases are TGTGCCAGCAGCTTAGTTCGTCTCCTTGATAATTCACCCCTCCACTTT.

The chain uses TRBV19 and TRBJ1-2; 7 bases line up with TRBD1. CDR1 LNHDA and CDR2 SQIVND come from the germline V gene (reference sequence). This CDR3 has 15 amino acids. With 7 bases clipped from V and 4 bases from J, the junction kept 12 bases outside the gene matches. CDR3 loop: CASIPSTGPFYGYTF. Here the CDR3 DNA reads TGTGCCAGTATCCCCTCGACAGGGCCCTTCTATGGCTACACCTTC.

The chain employs TRBV11-2 and TRBJ1-2; TRBD1 matches at 12 bases. The CDR3 runs 17 residues. Germline loops: CDR1 SGHAT, CDR2 FQNNGV. V dropped 5 bases and J dropped 4; count of bases not matched to a gene: 11. The CDR3 region has the DNA TGTGCCAGCAGCGCGGGACAGGGGGCAGGTTCGGCCTATGGCTACACCTTC. Its protein is CASSAGQGAGSAYGYTF.

This clone is a singleton in its sample. J is TRBJ1-1 and V is TRBV12-3 or TRBV12-4; 9 bases align to TRBD1. V trimming: 5 bases; J trimming: 5 bases; junction bases outside the gene matches: 3. This CDR3 spans 13 amino acids. The CDR3: CASSVGQGTEAFF. For the CDR3, the DNA is TGTGCCAGCAGTGTGGGACAGGGTACTGAAGCTTTCTTT.

This clone was observed once. The chain combines TRBV28 with TRBJ2-7; maybe TRBD1 (7 bases). CDR1 is MDHEN and CDR2 is SYDVKM in the germline V gene. V was cut by 8 bases and J by 4 bases, with 24 bases left in between. CDR3 size: 16 residues. CDR3 sequence reads: CASGGGGTVRFYEQYF. CDR3 DNA sequence: TGTGCCAGCGGTGGAGGGGGGACAGTGAGATTTTACGAGCAGTACTTC.

The chain links TRBV11-3 to TRBJ2-7, with D perhaps matching TRBD2 (6 bases). Trimming stripped 1 base from V and 3 bases from J, with 7 bases between. This CDR3 is built from 13 residues. CDR1 and CDR2 from the germline V gene are SGHNT and YENEEA. The DNA for the CDR3 is TGTGCCAGCAGCTTAGTGGGACTCTACGAGCAGTACTTC. Residues: CASSLVGLYEQYF.

V usage is TRBV9 and J usage is TRBJ2-1, with D possibly matching TRBD2 (5 bases). With 0 bases removed from V and 9 bases from J, the gap between germline ends came to 13 bases. Per the germline V gene, CDR1 is SGDLS and CDR2 is YYNGEE. The CDR3 runs to 14 residues. The CDR3 loop is CASSVESSPLEQFF. DNA of the CDR3: TGTGCCAGCAGCGTAGAGTCTAGCCCTCTTGAGCAGTTCTTC.

V and J are TRBV4-1 and TRBJ2-1, with TRBD1 as a possible D gene (6 bases). Trimming removed 3 bases from V and 16 bases from J, with 19 bases in between. CDR3 length equals 13 residues. CDR1 and CDR2 (germline): MGHRA, YSYEKL. CDR3 sequence: CASSQQEVQGHFF. CDR3 DNA: TGCGCCAGCAGCCAGCAAGAGGTACAGGGTCACTTCTTC.

CDR3 nucleotide sequence: TGTGCCAGTAGCCCACTTGGCCAGGGTGGAGAAAAACTGTTTTTT. Residues: CASSPLGQGGEKLFF. This chain joins TRBV19 and TRBJ1-4, with D possibly being TRBD1 (5 bases). Trimming removed 6 bases from V and 8 bases from J, with 19 bases in between. Germline V lookup: CDR1 LNHDA, CDR2 SQIVND (reference sequence). This CDR3 region has 15 residues.

V usage is TRBV18 and J usage is TRBJ1-5; possible D gene TRBD1, 6 bases. The V gene's germline CDR1 is KGHSH and CDR2 LQKENI. This CDR3 contains 15 residues. V was shortened by 3 bases and J by 1 base, with 10 bases between the two germline ends. CDR3 loop: CASSPGQGSNQPQHF. In DNA, the CDR3 is TGTGCCAGCTCACCTGGTCAGGGGAGCAATCAGCCCCAGCATTTT. Full variable domain (rest looked up from reference TRBV18 and TRBJ1-5): NAGVMQNPRHLVRRRGQEARLRCSPMKGHSHVYWYRQLPEEGLKFMVYLQKENIIDESGMPKERFSAEFPKEGPSILRIQQVVRGDSAAYFCASSPGQGSNQPQHFGDGTRLSIL.

The CDR3: CASSPTGTGRPYEQYF. The CDR3 coding sequence is TGTGCCAGCAGTCCCACCGGGACAGGGAGACCCTACGAGCAGTACTTC. The V gene is TRBV28, the J gene TRBJ2-7; 9 bases line up with TRBD1. The CDR3 sequence is 16 residues long. Trimming at V came to 5 bases and at J to 2 bases, leaving 10 bases not matched to a gene. Germline-derived CDR1 and CDR2 are MDHEN and SYDVKM. The full variable domain, completed using reference TRBV28 and TRBJ2-7, is DVKVTQSSRYLVKRTGEKVFLECVQDMDHENMFWYRQDPGLGLRLIYFSYDVKMKEKGDIPEGYSVSREKKERFSLILESASTNQTSMYLCASSPTGTGRPYEQYFGPGTRLTVT.

The rearrangement links TRBV2 to TRBJ1-2; unclear D gene. The germline V and J ends were trimmed by 8 bases and 2 bases, with 18 bases remaining between them. From germline, CDR1 is SNHLY and CDR2 FYNNEI. This CDR3 is built from 15 residues. DNA for the CDR3: TGTGCCAGCGAGGGCCCCCACCCTCGCAACTATGGCTACACCTTC. Protein product: CASEGPHPRNYGYTF.

The chain recombines TRBV30 with TRBJ1-6, with 9 bases aligning to TRBD1. This CDR3 contains 14 residues. The V gene's germline CDR1 is GTSNPN and CDR2 SVGIG (reference sequence). The V segment lost 6 bases and the J segment 13 bases; nucleotides outside the gene matches: 13. The DNA for the CDR3 is TGTGCCTGTAACAGGGGGCCGCACTTGGAGCCCCTCCACTTT. The encoded protein is CACNRGPHLEPLHF. Full variable domain (outside the CDR3, taken from reference TRBV30 and TRBJ1-6): SQTIHQWPATLVQPVGSPLSLECTVEGTSNPNLYWYRQAAGRGLQLLFYSVGIGQISSEVPQNLSASRPQDRQFILSSKKLLLSDSGFYLCACNRGPHLEPLHFGNGTRLTVT.

The sample holds many counts of this clone. V gene TRBV6-5 combines with J gene TRBJ2-7; D possibly corresponds to TRBD2 (6 bases). Germline-derived CDR1 and CDR2 are MNHEY and SVGAGI. The CDR3 runs to 15 residues. Trimming removed 3 bases at V and 0 bases at J, with 12 bases between. CDR3 sequence (DNA): TGTGCCAGCAGTTATGGGGACGGGAGCTCCTACGAGCAGTACTTC. As protein: CASSYGDGSSYEQYF.

The chain employs TRBV28 and TRBJ1-1; the D gene is possibly TRBD1 (5 bases). The ends were cut back, 3 bases at V and 3 bases at J, with 8 bases in the middle. Per germline, CDR1 MDHEN and CDR2 SYDVKM. This CDR3 is 13 amino acids long. The CDR3 reads CASSLQGDTEAFF. The CDR3 DNA is TGTGCCAGCAGTTTGCAGGGTGACACTGAAGCTTTCTTT.

The rearrangement links TRBV7-9 to TRBJ2-1; 10 positions agree with TRBD1. CDR3 length: 15 residues. V shed 6 bases, J shed 10 bases, and the junction held 12 bases outside the gene matches. Germline V gene data show CDR1 as SEHNR and CDR2 as FQNEAQ (reference sequence). The CDR3 protein is CASRWTGGLDPEQFF. The CDR3 nucleotides are TGTGCCAGCAGATGGACAGGGGGATTGGACCCCGAGCAGTTCTTC.

J is TRBJ1-4 and V is TRBV7-9, with 9 bases matching TRBD1. This CDR3 has 15 amino acids. J lost 4 bases, V lost 3 bases, and 3 bases had no gene match. Per germline, CDR1 SEHNR and CDR2 FQNEAQ (reference sequence). CDR3 DNA: TGTGCCAGCAGCTTCCCGGGACAGGGTAATGAAAAACTGTTTTTT. This translates into CASSFPGQGNEKLFF.